Sequencing of this T cell receptor (beta chain) was carried out in a study of T cell responses to AZD1222 COVID-19 vaccine. Whole-study findings and limits: The study reported that nearly half of spike-specific TCRs target unmutated variant regions. Increased Spike-specific TCR breadth and depth were observed after two AZD1222 doses.

As to this clone: Its cognate antigen is unknown.

Sequencing used immunoSEQ multiplex PCR; TCRdb keeps in-frame clones, though not all of them. This table has more than 110,000 clones, more than 85% appearing once. The sample was peripheral blood, taken 28 days after the second AZD1222 dose. The TCR comes from an adult who received the AZD1222 COVID-19 vaccine.

As DNA, the CDR3 is TGTGCCAGCAGCTTGGGACAGGGTGTAGCTGGCTACACCTTC. Translated, it gives CASSLGQGVAGYTF. The chain employs TRBV7-9 and TRBJ1-2, with TRBD1 identical over 9 bases. This CDR3 has 14 amino acids. Per germline, CDR1 SEHNR and CDR2 FQNEAQ (reference sequence). The V segment lost 3 bases and the J segment 7 bases; nucleotides outside the gene matches: 6.